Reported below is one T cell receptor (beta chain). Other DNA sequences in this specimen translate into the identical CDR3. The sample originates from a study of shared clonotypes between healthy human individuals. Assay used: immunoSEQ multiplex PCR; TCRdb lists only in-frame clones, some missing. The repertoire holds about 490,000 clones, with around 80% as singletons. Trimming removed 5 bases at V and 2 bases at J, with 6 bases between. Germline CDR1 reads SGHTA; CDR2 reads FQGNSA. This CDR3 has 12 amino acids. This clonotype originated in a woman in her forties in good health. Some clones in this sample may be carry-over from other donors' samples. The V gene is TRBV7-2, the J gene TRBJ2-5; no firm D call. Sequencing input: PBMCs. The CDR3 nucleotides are TGTGCCAGCAGCCTTTGGCAAGAGACCCAGTACTTC. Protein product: CASSLWQETQYF.